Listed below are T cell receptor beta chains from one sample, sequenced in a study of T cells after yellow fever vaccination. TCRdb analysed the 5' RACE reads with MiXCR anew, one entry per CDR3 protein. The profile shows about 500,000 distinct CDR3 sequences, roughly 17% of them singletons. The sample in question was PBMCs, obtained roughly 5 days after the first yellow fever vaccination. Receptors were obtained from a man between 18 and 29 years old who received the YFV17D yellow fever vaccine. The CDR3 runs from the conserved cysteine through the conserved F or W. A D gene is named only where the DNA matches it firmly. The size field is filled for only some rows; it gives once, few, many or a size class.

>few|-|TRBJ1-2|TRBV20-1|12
TGCAGTGCTAGAGGAACAGCCCATGGCTACACCTTC
CSARGTAHGYTF
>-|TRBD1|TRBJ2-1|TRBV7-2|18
TGTGCCAGCAGCTTTCCGGGACAGGGTTTAGGTCCTTTCGATGAGCAGTTCTTC
CASSFPGQGLGPFDEQFF
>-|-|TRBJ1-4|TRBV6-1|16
TGTGCCAGCAGGGCCTGGATAGGGGATCTAAGTGAAAAACTGTTTTTT
CASRAWIGDLSEKLFF
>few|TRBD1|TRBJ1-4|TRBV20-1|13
TGCAGTGCGACGGGACAGGGTTTCCGGGAACTGTTTTTT
CSATGQGFRELFF
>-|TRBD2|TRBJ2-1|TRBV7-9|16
TGTGCCAGCAGCCAGGGACTAGCGACCATTAGCAATGAGCAGTTCTTC
CASSQGLATISNEQFF
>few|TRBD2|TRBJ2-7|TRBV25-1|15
TGTGCCAGCAGTGAATTAGCGGGGGACGACCCCGAGCAGTACTTC
CASSELAGDDPEQYF
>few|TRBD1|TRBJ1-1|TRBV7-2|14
TGTGCCAGCATCCCAGCCAGGGGGCGGACTGAAGCTTTCTTT
CASIPARGRTEAFF
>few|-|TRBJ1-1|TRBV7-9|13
TGTGCCAGCATCCACGTCAGAGACACTGAAGCTTTCTTT
CASIHVRDTEAFF
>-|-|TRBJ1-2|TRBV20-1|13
TGCAGTGCTAGGGGAGGCAGAGAGTATGGCTACACCTTC
CSARGGREYGYTF
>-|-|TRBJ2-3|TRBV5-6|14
TGTGCCAGCAGCCCGGGGGTGAATGAAGATACGCAGTATTTT
CASSPGVNEDTQYF
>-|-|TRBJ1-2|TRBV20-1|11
TGCAGTGCTCCCTGGACGGAGGGCTACACCTTC
CSAPWTEGYTF
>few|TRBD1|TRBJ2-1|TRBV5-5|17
TGTGCCAGCAGCTTGGACCAGGGGGCAAGCTCCTACAATGAGCAGTTCTTC
CASSLDQGASSYNEQFF
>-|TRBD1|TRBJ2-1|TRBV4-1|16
TGCGCCAGCAGCCAAGTAGGGGGACAGCCGATCAATGAGCAGTTCTTC
CASSQVGGQPINEQFF
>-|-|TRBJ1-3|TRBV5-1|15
TGCGCCAGCAGCTTGGATCTTTCTTCTGGAAACACCATATATTTT
CASSLDLSSGNTIYF
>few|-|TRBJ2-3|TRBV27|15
TGTGCCAGCAGTTTCCTCCCCGGGACCACAGATACGCAGTATTTT
CASSFLPGTTDTQYF
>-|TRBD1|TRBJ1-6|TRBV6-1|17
TGTGCCAGCGGAACCGGGACAGGGGCCGGGTGGGAGTCACCCCTCCACTTT
CASGTGTGAGWESPLHF
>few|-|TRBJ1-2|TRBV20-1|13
TGCAGTGCTAGTATCGGGCCCCCCTATGGCTACACCTTC
CSASIGPPYGYTF
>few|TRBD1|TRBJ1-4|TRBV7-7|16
TGTGCTAGCAGCCCTACAGGAACAGGGGGCGGTGAAAAACTGTTTTTT
CASSPTGTGGGEKLFF
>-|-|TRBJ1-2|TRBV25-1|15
TGTGCCAGCAGTGGGAACCAGCCGGGTCTCTATGGCTACACCTTC
CASSGNQPGLYGYTF
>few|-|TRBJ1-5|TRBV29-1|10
TGCAGCGTTGGAGAGCAGCCCCAGCATTTT
CSVGEQPQHF
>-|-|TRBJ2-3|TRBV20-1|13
TGCAGTGCGGCAGTGTCAGGGACAGATACGCAGTATTTT
CSAAVSGTDTQYF
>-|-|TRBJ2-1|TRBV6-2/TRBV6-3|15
TGTGCCAGCAGGACTAGGCGGGGGCTTTACAATGAGCAGTTCTTC
CASRTRRGLYNEQFF
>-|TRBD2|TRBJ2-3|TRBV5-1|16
TGCGCCAGCAGCTTGCCTACTAGCGGGGGAGCAGATACGCAGTATTTT
CASSLPTSGGADTQYF
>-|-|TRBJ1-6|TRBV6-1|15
TGTGCCAGCAGTAGTTGGGACGGCGGAATTTCGGCCCTCCACTTT
CASSSWDGGISALHF
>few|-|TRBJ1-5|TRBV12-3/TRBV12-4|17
TGTGCCAGCAGTTTTATTGAGGCAGGGTTAAGCAATCAGCCCCAGCATTTT
CASSFIEAGLSNQPQHF
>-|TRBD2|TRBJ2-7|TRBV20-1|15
TGCAGTGCTAGAGATAGGGTGGGAGGGTCCTACGAGCAGTACTTC
CSARDRVGGSYEQYF
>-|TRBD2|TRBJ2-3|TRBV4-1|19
TGCGCCAGCAGCCAAAGGGGACTAGCGGGGATAGGCGACACAGATACGCAGTATTTT
CASSQRGLAGIGDTDTQYF
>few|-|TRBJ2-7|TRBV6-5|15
TGTGCCAGCAGTTACCTCGGGGGCGTAAGGTACGAGCAGTACTTC
CASSYLGGVRYEQYF
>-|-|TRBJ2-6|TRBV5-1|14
TGCGCCAGCAGTTTGGGGACTGGGGCCAACGTCCTGACTTTC
CASSLGTGANVLTF
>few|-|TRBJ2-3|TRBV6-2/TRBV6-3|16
TGTGCCAGCAGCCCTAGGTGGCAGGGAAGCACAGATACGCAGTATTTT
CASSPRWQGSTDTQYF